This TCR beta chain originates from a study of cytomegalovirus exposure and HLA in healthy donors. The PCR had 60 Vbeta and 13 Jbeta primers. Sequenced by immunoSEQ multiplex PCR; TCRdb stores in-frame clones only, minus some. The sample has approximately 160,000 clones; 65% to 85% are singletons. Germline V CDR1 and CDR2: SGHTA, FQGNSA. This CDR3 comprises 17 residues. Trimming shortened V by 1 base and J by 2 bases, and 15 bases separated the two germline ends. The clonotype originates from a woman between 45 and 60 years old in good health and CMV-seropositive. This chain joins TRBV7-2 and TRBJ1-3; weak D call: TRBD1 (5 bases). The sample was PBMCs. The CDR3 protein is CASSLVGEGTPGNTIYF. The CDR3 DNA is TGTGCCAGCAGCTTAGTGGGGGAGGGGACCCCTGGAAACACCATATATTTT.